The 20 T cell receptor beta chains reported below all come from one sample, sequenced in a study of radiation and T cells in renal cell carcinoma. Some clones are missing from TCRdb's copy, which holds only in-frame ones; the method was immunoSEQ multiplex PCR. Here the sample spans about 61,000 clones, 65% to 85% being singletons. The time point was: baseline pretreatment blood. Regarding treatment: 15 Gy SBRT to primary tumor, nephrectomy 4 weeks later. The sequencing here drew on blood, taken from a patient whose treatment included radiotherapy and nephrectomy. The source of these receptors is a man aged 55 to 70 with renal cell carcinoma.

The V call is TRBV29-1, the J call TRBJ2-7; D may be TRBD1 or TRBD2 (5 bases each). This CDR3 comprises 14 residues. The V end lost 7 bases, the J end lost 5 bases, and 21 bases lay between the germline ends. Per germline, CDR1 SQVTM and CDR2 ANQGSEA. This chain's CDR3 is CSARSVGEANEQYF. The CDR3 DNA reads TGCAGCGCACGTTCTGTGGGGGAAGCGAACGAGCAGTACTTC.

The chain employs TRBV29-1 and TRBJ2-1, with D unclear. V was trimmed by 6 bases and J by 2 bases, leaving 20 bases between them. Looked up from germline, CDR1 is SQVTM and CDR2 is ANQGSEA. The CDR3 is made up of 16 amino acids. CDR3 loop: CSVPSRRGFAYNEQFF. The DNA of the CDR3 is TGCAGCGTCCCCAGTCGGAGAGGCTTTGCCTACAATGAGCAGTTCTTC.

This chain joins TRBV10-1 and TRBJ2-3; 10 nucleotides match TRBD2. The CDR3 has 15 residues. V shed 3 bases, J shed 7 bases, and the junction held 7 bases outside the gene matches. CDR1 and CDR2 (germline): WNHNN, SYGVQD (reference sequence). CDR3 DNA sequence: TGCGCCAGCAGTGAACGATTAGCGGGAGGCCATACGCAGTATTTT. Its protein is CASSERLAGGHTQYF.

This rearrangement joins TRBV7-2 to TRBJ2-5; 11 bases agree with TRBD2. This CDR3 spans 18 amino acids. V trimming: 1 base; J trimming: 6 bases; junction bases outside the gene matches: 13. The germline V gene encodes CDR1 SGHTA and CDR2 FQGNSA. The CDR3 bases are TGTGCCAGCAGCTTAGGAGTCCATAGCGGGGGGGCCGAAAAGACCCAGTACTTC. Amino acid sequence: CASSLGVHSGGAEKTQYF.

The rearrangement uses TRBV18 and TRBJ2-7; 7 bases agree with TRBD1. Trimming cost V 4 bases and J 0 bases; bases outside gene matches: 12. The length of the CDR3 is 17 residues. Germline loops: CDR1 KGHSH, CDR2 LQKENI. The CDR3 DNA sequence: TGTGCCAGCTCACAAAACGCTCAGGGGGTATCCTCCTACGAGCAGTACTTC. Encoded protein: CASSQNAQGVSSYEQYF.

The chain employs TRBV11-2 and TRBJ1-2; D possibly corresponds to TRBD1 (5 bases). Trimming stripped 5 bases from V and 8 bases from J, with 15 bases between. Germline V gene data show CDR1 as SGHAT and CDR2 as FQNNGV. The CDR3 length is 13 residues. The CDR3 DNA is TGTGCCAGCAGCCCAGTGGGGCAGTGGGGCTACACCTTC. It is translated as CASSPVGQWGYTF.

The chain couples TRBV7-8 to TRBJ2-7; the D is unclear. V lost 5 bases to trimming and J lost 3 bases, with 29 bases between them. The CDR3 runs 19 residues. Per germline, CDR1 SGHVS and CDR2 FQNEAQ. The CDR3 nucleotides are TGTGCCAGCAGCCCCCAACCTTACACGACACAATCAACCGACTACGAGCAGTACTTC. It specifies CASSPQPYTTQSTDYEQYF.

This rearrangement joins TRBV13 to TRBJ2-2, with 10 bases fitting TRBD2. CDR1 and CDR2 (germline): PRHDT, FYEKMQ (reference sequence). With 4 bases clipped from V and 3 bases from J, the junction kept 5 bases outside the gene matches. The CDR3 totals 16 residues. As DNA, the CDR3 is TGTGCCAGCAGCTCACCCCTAGCGGGAGACACCGGGGAGCTGTTTTTT. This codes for CASSSPLAGDTGELFF.

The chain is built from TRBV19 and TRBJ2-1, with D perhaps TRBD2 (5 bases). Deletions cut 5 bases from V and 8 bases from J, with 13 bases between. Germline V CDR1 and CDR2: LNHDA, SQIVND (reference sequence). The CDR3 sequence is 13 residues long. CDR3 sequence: CASSLVGVDEQFF. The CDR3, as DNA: TGTGCCAGTAGTCTAGTCGGGGTCGATGAGCAGTTCTTC.

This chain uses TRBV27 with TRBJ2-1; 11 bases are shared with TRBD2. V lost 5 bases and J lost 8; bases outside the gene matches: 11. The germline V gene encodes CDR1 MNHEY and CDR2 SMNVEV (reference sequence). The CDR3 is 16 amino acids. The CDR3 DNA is TGTGCCAGCAGTATCCTAGCGGGGGGTGGAGGAGATGAGCAGTTCTTC. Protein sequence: CASSILAGGGGDEQFF.

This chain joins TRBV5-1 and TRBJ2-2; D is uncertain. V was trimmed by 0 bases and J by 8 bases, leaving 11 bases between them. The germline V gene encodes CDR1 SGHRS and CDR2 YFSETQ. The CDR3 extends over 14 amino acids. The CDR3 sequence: CASSLDSLTGELFF. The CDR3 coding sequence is TGCGCCAGCAGCTTGGACAGTCTGACTGGGGAGCTGTTTTTT.

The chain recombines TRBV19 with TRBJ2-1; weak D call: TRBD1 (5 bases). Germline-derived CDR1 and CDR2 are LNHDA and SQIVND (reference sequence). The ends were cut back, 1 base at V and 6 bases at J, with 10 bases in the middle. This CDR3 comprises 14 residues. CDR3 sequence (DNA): TGTGCCAGTAGTATAGCGACAGCCGGCAATGAGCAGTTCTTC. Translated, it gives CASSIATAGNEQFF.

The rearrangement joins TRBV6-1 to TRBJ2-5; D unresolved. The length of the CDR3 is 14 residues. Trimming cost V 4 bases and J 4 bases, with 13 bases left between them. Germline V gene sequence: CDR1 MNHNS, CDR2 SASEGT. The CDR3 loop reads CASSGLGPRETQYF. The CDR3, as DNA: TGTGCCAGCAGTGGCCTAGGGCCCCGAGAGACCCAGTACTTC.

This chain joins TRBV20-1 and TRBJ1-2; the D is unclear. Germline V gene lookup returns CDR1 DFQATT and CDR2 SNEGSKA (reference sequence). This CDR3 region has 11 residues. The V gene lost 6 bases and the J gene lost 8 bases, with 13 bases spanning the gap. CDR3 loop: CSATKERGYTF. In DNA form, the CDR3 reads TGCAGTGCCACTAAGGAGCGCGGCTACACCTTC.

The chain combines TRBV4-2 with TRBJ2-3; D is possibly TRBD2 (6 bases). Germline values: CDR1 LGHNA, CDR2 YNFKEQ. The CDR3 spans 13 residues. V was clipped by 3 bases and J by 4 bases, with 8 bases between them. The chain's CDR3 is CASSQTRSDTQYF. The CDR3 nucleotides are TGTGCCAGCAGCCAGACTAGATCAGATACGCAGTATTTT.

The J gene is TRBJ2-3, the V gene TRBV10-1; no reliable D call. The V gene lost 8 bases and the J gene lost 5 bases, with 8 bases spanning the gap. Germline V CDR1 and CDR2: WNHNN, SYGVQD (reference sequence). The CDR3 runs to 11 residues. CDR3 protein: CASRSGDTQYF. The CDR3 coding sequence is TGCGCCAGCCGCTCGGGAGATACGCAGTATTTT.

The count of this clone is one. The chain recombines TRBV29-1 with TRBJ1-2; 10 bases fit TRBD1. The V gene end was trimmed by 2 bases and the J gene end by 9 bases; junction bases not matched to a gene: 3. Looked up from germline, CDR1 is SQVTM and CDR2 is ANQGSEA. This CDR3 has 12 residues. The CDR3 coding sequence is TGCAGCGTTGAACCGGGACAGGGGAGCTACACCTTC. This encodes CSVEPGQGSYTF.

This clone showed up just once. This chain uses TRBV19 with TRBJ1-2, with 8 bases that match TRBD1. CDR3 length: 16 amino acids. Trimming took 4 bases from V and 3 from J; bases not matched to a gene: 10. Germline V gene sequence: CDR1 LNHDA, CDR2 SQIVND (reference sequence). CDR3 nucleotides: TGTGCCAGTAGTACCTCGCCGGACAGGGTAGACTATGGCTACACCTTC. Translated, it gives CASSTSPDRVDYGYTF.

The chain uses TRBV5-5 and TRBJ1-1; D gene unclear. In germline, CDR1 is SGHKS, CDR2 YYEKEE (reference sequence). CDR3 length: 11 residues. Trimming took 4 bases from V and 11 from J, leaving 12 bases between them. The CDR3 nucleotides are TGTGCCAGCAGCACGGACGGTGAGGCTTTCTTT. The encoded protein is CASSTDGEAFF.

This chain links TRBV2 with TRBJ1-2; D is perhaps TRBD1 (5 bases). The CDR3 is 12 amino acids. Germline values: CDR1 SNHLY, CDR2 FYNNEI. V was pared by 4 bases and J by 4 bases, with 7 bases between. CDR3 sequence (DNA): TGTGCCAGCAGTGGGCAGGGCTATGGCTACACCTTC. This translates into CASSGQGYGYTF.